Sequencing of this T cell receptor (beta chain) was carried out in a study of cytomegalovirus exposure and HLA in healthy donors (dated by TCRdb to about 2017). Broadly, across the study: An earlier analysis of 587 of the donors reported about 300 Gb of sequence data and 117 million unique TCR beta sequences obtained from some 200 million T cells. An early release that covered more than 550 HLA-typed donors contained about 300 gigabases of sequencing data and 75 million to 100 million unique TCR sequences. Of the approximately 370 genotyped donors, 75% to 85% were placed in the genetic ancestry cluster associated with self-reported Caucasian donors. The study was designed to test whether signatures of past pathogen exposure could be identified by cataloging public T cell receptors. The T cell repertoires of some 700 subjects were profiled by immunosequencing and related to cytomegalovirus serostatus. Besides the first cohort of approximately 670 subjects, a separate validation cohort made up of 120 different subjects was used. To predict cytomegalovirus infection status, the study brought together high-throughput TCR immunosequencing, statistical association of individual TCRs with disease status, and machine learning. A later analysis re-analyzed previously published TCR beta repertoires from 550 to 700 donors and added high-resolution HLA genotyping to study TCR occurrence patterns. The later analysis used no new phenotypic data to find candidate immune exposures, relying instead on TCR beta sequences and their occurrence across donors. In an earlier analysis of 550 to 700 of the donors, high-throughput TCR beta sequencing was used to judge whether each TCR beta V gene segment behaved as functional or pseudogenic. Donor age, sex, ethnicity and CMV serostatus were compiled alongside the repertoire data. A later genetic analysis used genome-wide SNP genotypes for about three fifths of the 666 donors, treating that subset as a discovery cohort. Every discovery cohort repertoire had been produced on one sequencing platform. HLA typing covered class I and class II loci at four-digit resolution. The number of donors typed differed by locus, with roughly 629-640 for A, B, C, DRB1 and DQB1, around 500 for DQA1, under 610 for DPA1, and under 490 for DPB1. Roughly 5 DR-DQ haplotypes were handled as single units for association and clustering, since linkage in the cohort was strong. Among approximately 370 genotyped donors of the cohort, an average of roughly 230,000 unique TCR beta nucleotide sequences was sequenced per donor, of which roughly 17% were non-productive. What the work shows at the level of the full study, not this receptor alone: The classifier was reported to diagnose cytomegalovirus status with high specificity and sensitivity in both the original cohort and the validation cohort. A later genetic analysis reported fewer N-insertions in productive TCRs among donors in an Asian-associated ancestry cluster than the approximately 700-donor mean. According to a later analysis, parvovirus B19, influenza, CMV and Epstein-Barr virus appeared linked to several top co-occurrence clusters. CMV serostatus was the only immune exposure information available for the cohort. The presence/absence analyses assumed that sequencing depth was roughly uniform across donors, and that assumption may not be true. Three of the identified cytomegalovirus-associated TCR beta chains were confirmed in vitro to be specific for cytomegalovirus antigens. A cluster of highly shared sequence variants was judged likely to represent a technical artifact of the sequencing pipeline. The authors suggested that the approach could potentially be generalized to other disease states and immunological phenotypes. A further reported finding was that TCR beta sequences accurately predicted the HLA-A and HLA-B alleles for most subjects in the first cohort. A total of around 150 TCR beta chains were listed by the study as associated with cytomegalovirus. Because the 87-base-pair reads could not distinguish some IMGT-functional V segments, including TRBV6-2 and TRBV6-3, those segments were excluded. A later analysis found that HLA-associated TCR beta chains were more clonally expanded and had lower generation probabilities than equally common non-associated chains. Correlated functional status among segregating V segments might be attributable to linkage disequilibrium, but an unknown experimental factor could not be ruled out. Only TCR beta chains were sequenced in this cohort, and the absence of alpha or paired-chain data limited detectable features. A later analysis associated 16,951 TCR beta sequences with specific HLA alleles at a false discovery rate of 0.05. According to a later analysis, TCR association rates differed among HLA loci, with DRB1 alleles showing the most associated TCRs and HLA-C alleles showing the fewest. When HLA alleles, especially DR and DQ, strongly co-occurred, TCR associations were difficult to assign to individual alleles. In a later genetic analysis, a missense DCLRE1C variant was associated with V-gene and J-gene trimming of TCR beta chains, and the association was replicated in an independent cohort. In a later analysis, most CMV-associated TCR beta chains were found to appear HLA-restricted, with HLA associations seemingly driven largely by CMV exposure. Most TCR sequences were observed very rarely across donors, whereas some public TCRs were present in many individuals. The earlier analysis of some 560 of the donors excluded roughly 17 rarely observed V segments, including chromosome 9 orphons, because counts were too low. An earlier analysis of some 590 of the donors showed that most TCR beta V segments appeared in productive rearrangements either about 87% or about 30% of the time, which broadly matched IMGT annotations. HLA typing was unavailable for some donors at each locus, so association tests used only the typed subset.

At the junction V is shortened by 7 bases and J by 3 bases, with 17 bases in between. Measured from the cysteine to the phenylalanine, the CDR3 is 15 residues long. Solely the CDR3 DNA is kept, with 45 bases framed from the first base. Via the germline V gene, CDR1 is SGHRS and CDR2 YFSETQ. Receptor libraries were prepared by the immunoSEQ multiplex PCR assay. A mixture of 60 forward primers for TCR Vbeta segments and 13 reverse primers for TCR Jbeta segments was used in the multiplex PCR. The CDR3 region of rearranged TCR beta genes was amplified from genomic DNA with a multiplex PCR assay. On the Illumina HiSeq System, the amplified TCR beta libraries were sequenced as 87-base-pair reads. In the original analysis: Across the 640 or so repertoires, a later analysis counted some 80 million unique TCR beta chains, some 11 million of which were shared by at least two donors. Raw reads were error-corrected and collapsed into unique sequences by a nearest-neighbor algorithm in which closely related sequences were merged to remove PCR and sequencing errors. CDR3 sequences were aligned to IMGT reference sequences to assign V, D and J gene segments. For a sequence to be retained, a match of at least six nucleotides was required to both a V gene segment and a J gene segment. A rearrangement counted as productive if the CDR3 had no stop codons and remained in frame with V and J, and every other rearrangement counted as non-productive. Following IMGT convention, CDR3 was defined as the stretch from the second conserved V-encoded cysteine to the conserved J-encoded phenylalanine. Sequences without an unambiguous match to a single V gene segment were excluded from the earlier analysis of about 600 of the donors. An earlier analysis of a few hundred of the donors called V segments functional above 56.7% productive rearrangements and segregating when the between-donor standard deviation exceeded 5%. A statistical classification framework was built to diagnose cytomegalovirus status from the catalog of TCR beta chain sequences. A later analysis assigned V and J genes by comparing TCR nucleotide sequences with IMGT/GENE-DB human TR gene sequences. The TCRdist pipeline was used in a later analysis to assign CDR3 sequences and most-parsimonious VDJ recombination scenarios. A later analysis defined each TCR beta chain by its CDR3 amino acid sequence plus V-gene family, and excluded reads lacking a unique V-gene family. In a later analysis, 550 to 650 highly shared, low-generation-probability nucleotide sequences were removed to address suspected cross-contamination and a sequencing artifact. For each public chain, a later analysis derived a clonal expansion index from normalized ranks of inferred template counts within each repertoire. In a later analysis, generation probabilities were computed with a VDJ recombination model fitted to out-of-frame rearrangements, and the resulting probabilities were checked against IGoR. In a later analysis, hypergeometric tests were used to score TCR-TCR, TCR-HLA and TCR-CMV co-occurrence, with a repertoire-size bias correction applied to TCR pairs. A later analysis estimated false discovery rates by permuting HLA or CMV assignments 20 times. In a later analysis, co-occurring TCRs were grouped using DBSCAN, and TCRdist sequence similarity was added for clustering within HLA-allele-positive subsets. Repertoires with fewer than 30,000 or more than 120,000 public chains, plus five repertoires with anomalous nucleotide sharing, were excluded from co-occurrence clustering. Here the immuneACCESS table is served through TCRdb, limited to in-frame sequences with V and J called. Missing clones are a known gap in these copies; in checked studies unresolved V genes cover under half, and the rest lacks a known reason. For V, J and clone size, that table is used; D and trimming come from the DNA. This sample lists roughly 100,000 clones; about 80% were detected once. Jointly, the top ten make up 3.5% to 5% of the sample.

About this clone: The antigen it binds to is not known. The sample holds no much larger clone one base away, and base qualities are not on file.

The cohort consisted of 670 or so healthy bone marrow donors. All cohort members were sampled while nominally healthy, although unrecorded immune exposures were likely present. The donor was CMV seronegative and belonged to the group of under 400 seronegative cohort members. Each donor provided a peripheral blood sample, and peripheral blood mononuclear cells were used for TCR beta sequencing. Genomic DNA was extracted from the blood cell samples with the Qiagen DNeasy Blood Extraction Kit. The sample was PBMCs. The clonotype originates from a man between 35 and 55 years old in good health and CMV-seronegative. The sequence joins TRBV5-1 to TRBJ1-3, with the D gene uncertain. The CDR3 protein sequence reads: CASSPGGSRGNTIYF. The sequence in DNA is TGCGCCAGCTCTCCCGGAGGGTCTCGTGGAAACACCATATATTTT.